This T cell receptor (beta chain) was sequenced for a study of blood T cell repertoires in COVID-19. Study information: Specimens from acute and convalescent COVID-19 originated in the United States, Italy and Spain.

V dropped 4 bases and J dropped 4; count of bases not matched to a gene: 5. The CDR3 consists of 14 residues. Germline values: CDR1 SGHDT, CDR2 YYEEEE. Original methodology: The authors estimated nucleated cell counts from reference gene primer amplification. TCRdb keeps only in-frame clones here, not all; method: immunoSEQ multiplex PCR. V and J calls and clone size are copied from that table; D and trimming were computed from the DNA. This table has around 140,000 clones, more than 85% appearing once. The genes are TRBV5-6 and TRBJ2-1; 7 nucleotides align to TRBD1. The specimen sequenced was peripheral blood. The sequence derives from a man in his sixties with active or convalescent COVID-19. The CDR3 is CASSAPGQYNEQFF. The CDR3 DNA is TGTGCCAGCAGCGCCCCGGGACAGTACAATGAGCAGTTCTTC.